One sample yielded the 6 T cell receptor beta chains listed below, sequenced in a study of cytomegalovirus exposure and HLA in healthy donors. Vbeta (60) and Jbeta (13) primers were used in the PCR. The data were produced by immunoSEQ multiplex PCR, yet TCRdb's version contains in-frame clones alone and is incomplete. This table has approximately 260,000 clones, around 90% appearing once. Sequenced: PBMCs. The receptors derive from a girl aged 2 to 9 in good health and CMV-seronegative.

This clone was recorded only once. This chain uses TRBV4-1 with TRBJ2-7; D call uncertain. This CDR3 region has 16 residues. V dropped 0 bases and J dropped 3 bases, with 15 bases sitting between them. Germline V gene data show CDR1 as MGHRA and CDR2 as YSYEKL. The CDR3 DNA is TGCGCCAGCAGCCAAGATGATAGAAACCACCTCTACGAGCAGTACTTC. Its translation is CASSQDDRNHLYEQYF.

The V call is TRBV21-1, the J call TRBJ1-2; TRBD1 is taken as the D call from the table, unchecked against the DNA. TRBV21-1 is deemed a pseudogene. CDR3 length: 13 amino acids. The CDR3 reads CASRKGWIAGYTF. The CDR3 DNA reads TGTGCCAGCCGAAAGGGGTGGATTGCTGGCTACACCTTC.

The chain links TRBV2 to TRBJ2-2; a possible D gene is TRBD1 (5 bases). There are 14 residues in the CDR3. Germline CDR1 SNHLY, CDR2 FYNNEI. Deletions cut 7 bases from V and 0 bases from J, with 9 bases between. The CDR3 spells CASIQDSNTGELFF. Written as DNA, the CDR3 is TGTGCCAGCATACAGGATTCGAACACCGGGGAGCTGTTTTTT.

The rearrangement links TRBV4-2 to TRBJ1-6; tentative D call: TRBD1 (6 bases). The CDR3 length is 17 residues. The V and J ends lost 4 bases and 0 bases respectively, with 13 bases between them. Germline CDR1 and CDR2: LGHNA and YNFKEQ. Here the CDR3 reads CASSRQGYGSYNSPLHF. CDR3 nucleotide sequence: TGTGCCAGCAGCCGGCAGGGGTATGGCTCCTATAATTCACCCCTCCACTTT.

This chain links TRBV5-5 with TRBJ1-2, with D uncertain. Germline V gene data show CDR1 as SGHKS and CDR2 as YYEKEE (reference sequence). V was trimmed by 9 bases and J by 3 bases, leaving 21 bases between them. The CDR3 is 15 residues long. The CDR3 here is CATEPTPGGDYGYTF. CDR3 DNA: TGTGCCACCGAACCCACGCCTGGCGGGGACTATGGCTACACCTTC. Supplemented by reference TRBV5-5 and TRBJ1-2, the full variable domain reads DAGVTQSPTHLIKTRGQQVTLRCSPISGHKSVSWYQQVLGQGPQFIFQYYEKEERGRGNFPDRFSARQFPNYSSELNVNALLLGDSALYLCATEPTPGGDYGYTFGSGTRLTVV.

The chain carries TRBV9 and TRBJ2-6; D might be TRBD1 (5 bases). Trimming took 0 bases from V and 0 from J, leaving 13 bases between them. The CDR3 loop spans 18 amino acids. The germline V gene encodes CDR1 SGDLS and CDR2 YYNGEE. The CDR3 region is CASSVATTASSGANVLTF. For the CDR3, the DNA is TGTGCCAGCAGCGTAGCGACGACAGCAAGCTCTGGGGCCAACGTCCTGACTTTC.